The source of this T cell receptor beta chain is a study of a mutant IDH1 vaccine in newly diagnosed glioma. About this clone itself: Its antigen is as yet unknown.

Here immunoSEQ multiplex PCR was the method, and the copy in TCRdb shows in-frame clones only, minus some. Of tens of thousands of clones listed, approximately 84% are singletons. The time point: week 47, end of study. A 20-mer mutant IDH1 peptide at 300 ug was injected subcutaneously with topical imiquimod. V shed 5 bases, J shed 2 bases, and the junction held 9 bases outside the gene matches. Germline V gene data show CDR1 as SGHTA and CDR2 as FQGTGA. The CDR3 is made up of 16 amino acids. The genes are TRBV7-3 and TRBJ2-3, with 8 bases fitting TRBD2. Sample: PBMCs, taken from a glioma patient whose treatment included an IDH1 peptide vaccine. The sequence came from a woman aged 25 to 39 with glioma. Some clones in this sample may be carry-over from other donors' samples. CDR3 protein: CASSPATSAFTDTQYF. Here the CDR3 DNA reads TGTGCCAGCAGCCCCGCGACTAGCGCGTTCACAGATACGCAGTATTTT.